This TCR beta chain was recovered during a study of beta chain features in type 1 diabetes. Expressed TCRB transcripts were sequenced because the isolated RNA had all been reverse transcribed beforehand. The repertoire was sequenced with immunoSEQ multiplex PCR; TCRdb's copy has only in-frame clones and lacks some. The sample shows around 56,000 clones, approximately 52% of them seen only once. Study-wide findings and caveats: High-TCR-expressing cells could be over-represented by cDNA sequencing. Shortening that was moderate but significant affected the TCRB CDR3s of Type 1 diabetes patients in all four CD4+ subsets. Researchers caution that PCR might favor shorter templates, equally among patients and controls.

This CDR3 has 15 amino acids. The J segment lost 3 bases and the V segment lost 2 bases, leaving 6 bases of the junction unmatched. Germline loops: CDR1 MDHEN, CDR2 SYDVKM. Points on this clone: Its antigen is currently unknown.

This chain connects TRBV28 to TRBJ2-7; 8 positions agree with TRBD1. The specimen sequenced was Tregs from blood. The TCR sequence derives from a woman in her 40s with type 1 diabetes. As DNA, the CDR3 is TGTGCCAGCAGTTTAGCGACAGGGGATTTCTACGAGCAGTACTTC. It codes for CASSLATGDFYEQYF.